The entry that follows covers one TCR beta chain sequence. Antigen specificity is unknown. 60 Vbeta and 13 Jbeta primers were used in PCR. Using immunoSEQ multiplex PCR, the repertoire was profiled, and TCRdb retains in-frame clones only, with some absent. This sample carries 200,000 or so clones, approximately 80% of them seen once, and the ten largest clones take 2.9%. J was trimmed by 3 bases and V by 4 bases; bases with no gene match: 6. Looked up from germline, CDR1 is SGHNT and CDR2 is YYREEE (reference sequence). There are 14 residues in the CDR3. This entry belongs to a study of cytomegalovirus exposure and HLA in healthy donors. In the study overall: As released early, the data held some 85 million unique TCRs from HLA-typed donors.

Study results and limitations: Analysis performed later found more than 15,000 TCR beta sequences associated with HLA alleles at 0.05 false discovery rate. Cytomegalovirus association was assigned to under 200 TCR beta chains. Reported performance of the classifier showed diagnosis of cytomegalovirus status with high specificity and sensitivity.

The chain is built from TRBV5-4 and TRBJ2-7; TRBD1 matches at 8 bases. The specimen was PBMCs. This TCR came from a young man in good health and CMV-seronegative. The chain's CDR3 is CASSPRDRLYEQYF. The CDR3 region has the DNA TGTGCCAGCAGCCCCCGGGACAGGCTCTACGAGCAGTACTTC.